Below are 3 T cell receptor beta chains sequenced from a single sample in a study of blood T cell repertoires in COVID-19. TCRdb's copy holds only in-frame clones and misses some; the assay was immunoSEQ multiplex PCR. The sample shows 330,000 or so clones, roughly 90% of them seen only once. Sequenced material: PBMCs or T cells enriched from blood (not recorded which). The receptors were sampled from a woman aged 25 to 39 who had recovered from COVID-19.

To note about this clone: The same CDR3 is also encoded by other DNA sequences in this sample. The gene calls are TRBV3-1 (or the pseudogene TRBV3-2) and TRBJ1-5; D ambiguous. Trimming removed 0 bases from V and 6 bases from J, with 6 bases in between. CDR1 and CDR2 (germline): LGHDT, YNNKEL (reference sequence). The CDR3 has 13 residues. CDR3 nucleotide sequence: TGTGCCAGCAGCCAAGATTTGCGTCAGCCCCAGCATTTT. Residues: CASSQDLRQPQHF.

The chain recombines TRBV27 with TRBJ2-5; TRBD2 aligns across 7 bases. Germline V gene data show CDR1 as MNHEY and CDR2 as SMNVEV (reference sequence). The CDR3 is 11 residues long. V was pared by 10 bases and J by 5 bases, with 4 bases of the junction left unmatched. CDR3 in DNA: TGTGCCACAGGGCGGGGGGAGACCCAGTACTTC. Translated, it gives CATGRGETQYF.

The chain is built from TRBV7-2 and TRBJ2-2, with D possibly TRBD2 on 5 matching bases. The germline V gene encodes CDR1 SGHTA and CDR2 FQGNSA. Between the trimmed V and J ends, which lost 1 base and 2 bases, there was a span of 8 bases. The CDR3 runs 15 residues. This CDR3 reads CASSLERINTGELFF. CDR3 bases: TGTGCCAGCAGCTTAGAGCGGATTAACACCGGGGAGCTGTTTTTT. Full variable domain (missing parts from reference TRBV7-2 and TRBJ2-2): GAGVSQSPSNKVTEKGKDVELRCDPISGHTALYWYRQSLGQGLEFLIYFQGNSAPDKSGLPSDRFSAERTGGSVSTLTIQRTQQEDSAVYLCASSLERINTGELFFGEGSRLTVL.